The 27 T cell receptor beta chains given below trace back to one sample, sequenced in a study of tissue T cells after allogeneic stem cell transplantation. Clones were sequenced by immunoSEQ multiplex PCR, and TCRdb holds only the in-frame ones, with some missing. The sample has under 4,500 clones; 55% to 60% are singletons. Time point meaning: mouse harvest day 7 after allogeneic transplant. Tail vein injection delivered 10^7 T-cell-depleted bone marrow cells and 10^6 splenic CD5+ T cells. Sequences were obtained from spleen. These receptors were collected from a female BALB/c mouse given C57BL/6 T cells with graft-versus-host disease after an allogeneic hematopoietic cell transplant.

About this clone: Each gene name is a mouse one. The sequenced CDR3 bases are TGTGCCAGCAGTGACAGAAACACCGGGCAGCTCTAC. It translates to CASSDRNTGQLY. From start to end, the CDR3 is CASSDRNTGQLYF. V usage is TRBV13-1 and J usage is TRBJ2-2; D is unclear. Read coverage stops 1 residue before the CDR3 terminus; the germline J gene supplies the remainder. CDR1 is NSHNY and CDR2 is SYGAGN in the germline V gene. V was pared by 2 bases and J by 1 base, with 3 bases between. The CDR3 has 13 residues.

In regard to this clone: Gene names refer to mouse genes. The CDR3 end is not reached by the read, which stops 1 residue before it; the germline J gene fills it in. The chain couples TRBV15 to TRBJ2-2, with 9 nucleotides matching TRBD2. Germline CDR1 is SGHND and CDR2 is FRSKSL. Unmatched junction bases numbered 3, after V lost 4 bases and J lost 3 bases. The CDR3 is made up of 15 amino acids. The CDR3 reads CASSWDWVDTGQLYF. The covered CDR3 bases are TGTGCCAGCAGTTGGGACTGGGTGGACACCGGGCAGCTCTAC. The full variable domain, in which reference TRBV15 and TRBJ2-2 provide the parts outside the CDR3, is DAGVTQTPRHEVAEKGQTIILKCEPVSGHNDLFWYRQTKIQGLELLSYFRSKSLMEDGGAFKDRFKAEMLNSSFSTLKIQPTEPKDSAVYLCASSWDWVDTGQLYFGEGSKLTVL.

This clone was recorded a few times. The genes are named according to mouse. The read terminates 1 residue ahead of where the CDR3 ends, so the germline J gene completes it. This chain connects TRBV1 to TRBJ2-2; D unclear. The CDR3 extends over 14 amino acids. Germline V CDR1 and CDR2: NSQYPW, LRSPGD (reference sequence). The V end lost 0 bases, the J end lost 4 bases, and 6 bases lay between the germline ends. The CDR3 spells CTCSADAGTGQLYF. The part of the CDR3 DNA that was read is TGCACCTGCAGTGCAGACGCAGGCACCGGGCAGCTCTAC.

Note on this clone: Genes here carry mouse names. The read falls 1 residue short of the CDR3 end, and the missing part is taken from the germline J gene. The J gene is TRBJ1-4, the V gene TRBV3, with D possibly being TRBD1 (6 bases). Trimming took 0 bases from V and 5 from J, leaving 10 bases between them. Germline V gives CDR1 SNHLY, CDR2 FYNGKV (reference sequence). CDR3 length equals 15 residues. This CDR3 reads CASSLAQGSNERLFF. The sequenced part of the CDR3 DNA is TGTGCCAGCAGCTTAGCACAGGGAAGTAACGAAAGATTATTT.

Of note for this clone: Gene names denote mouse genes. The covered CDR3 bases are TGTGCCAGCAGCCAAGATGAAACCGGGCAGCTCTAC. Protein: CASSQDETGQLY. The whole CDR3 region reads CASSQDETGQLYF. The chain joins TRBV5 to TRBJ2-2; D ambiguous. The read finishes 1 residue shy of the CDR3 end, and the germline J gene is used to complete it. The CDR3 loop spans 13 amino acids. The V gene's germline CDR1 is LGHNA and CDR2 YNLKQL (reference sequence). V shed 0 bases and J shed 5 bases, with 4 bases lying between them.

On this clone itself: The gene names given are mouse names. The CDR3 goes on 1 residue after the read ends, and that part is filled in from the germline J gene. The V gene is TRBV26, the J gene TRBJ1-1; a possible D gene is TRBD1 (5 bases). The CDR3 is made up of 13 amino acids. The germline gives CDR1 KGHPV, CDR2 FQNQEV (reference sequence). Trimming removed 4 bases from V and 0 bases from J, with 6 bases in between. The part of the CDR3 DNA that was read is TGTGCCAGCAGTCGGGGGGCAAACACAGAAGTCTTC. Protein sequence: CASSRGANTEVF. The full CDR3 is CASSRGANTEVFF.

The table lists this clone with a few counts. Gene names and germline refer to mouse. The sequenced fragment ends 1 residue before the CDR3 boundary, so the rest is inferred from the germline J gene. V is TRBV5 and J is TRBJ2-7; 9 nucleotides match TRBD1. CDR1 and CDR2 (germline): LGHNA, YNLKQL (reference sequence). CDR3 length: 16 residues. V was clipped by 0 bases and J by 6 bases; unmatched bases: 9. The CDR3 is CASSQDPGTGRVEQYF. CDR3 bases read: TGTGCCAGCAGCCAAGATCCCGGGACAGGGAGGGTTGAACAGTAC.

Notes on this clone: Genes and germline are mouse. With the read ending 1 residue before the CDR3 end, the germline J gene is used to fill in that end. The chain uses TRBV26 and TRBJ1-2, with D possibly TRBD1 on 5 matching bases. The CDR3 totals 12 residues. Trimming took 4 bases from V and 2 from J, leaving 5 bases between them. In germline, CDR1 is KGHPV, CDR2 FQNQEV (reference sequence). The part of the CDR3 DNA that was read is TGTGCCAGCAGTCGACAGAACTCCGACTACACC. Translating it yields CASSRQNSDYT. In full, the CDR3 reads CASSRQNSDYTF.

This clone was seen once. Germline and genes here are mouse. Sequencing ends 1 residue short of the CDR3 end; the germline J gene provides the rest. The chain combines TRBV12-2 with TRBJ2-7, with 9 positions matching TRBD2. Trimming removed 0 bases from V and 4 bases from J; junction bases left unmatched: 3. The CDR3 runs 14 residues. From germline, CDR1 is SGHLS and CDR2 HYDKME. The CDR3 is CASSLWTGVYEQYF. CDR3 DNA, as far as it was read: TGTGCCAGCTCTCTCTGGACTGGGGTGTATGAACAGTAC.

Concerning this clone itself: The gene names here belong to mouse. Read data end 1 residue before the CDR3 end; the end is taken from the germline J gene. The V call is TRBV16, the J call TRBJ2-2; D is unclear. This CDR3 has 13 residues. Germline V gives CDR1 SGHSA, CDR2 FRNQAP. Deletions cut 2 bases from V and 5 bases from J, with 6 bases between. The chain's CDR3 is CASSLRDTGQLYF. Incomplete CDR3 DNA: TGTGCAAGCAGCTTAAGGGATACCGGGCAGCTCTAC.

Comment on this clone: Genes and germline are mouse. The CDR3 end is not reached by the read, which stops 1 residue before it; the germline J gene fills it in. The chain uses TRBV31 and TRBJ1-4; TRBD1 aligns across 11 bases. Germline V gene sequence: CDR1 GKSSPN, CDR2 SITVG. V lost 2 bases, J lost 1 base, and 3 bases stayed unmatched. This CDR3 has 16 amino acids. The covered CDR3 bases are TGTGCCTGGAGTATCGGGACAGGGGGTTCCAACGAAAGATTATTT. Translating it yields CAWSIGTGGSNERLF. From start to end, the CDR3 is CAWSIGTGGSNERLFF.

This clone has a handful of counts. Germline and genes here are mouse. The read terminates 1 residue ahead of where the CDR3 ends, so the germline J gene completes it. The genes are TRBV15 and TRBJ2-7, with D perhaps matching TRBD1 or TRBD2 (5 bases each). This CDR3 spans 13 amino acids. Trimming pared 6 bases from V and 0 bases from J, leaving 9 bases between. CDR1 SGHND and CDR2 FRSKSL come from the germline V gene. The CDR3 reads CASSPGVSYEQYF. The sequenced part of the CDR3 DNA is TGTGCCAGCAGCCCGGGGGTCTCCTATGAACAGTAC.

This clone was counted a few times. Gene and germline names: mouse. The CDR3 DNA, read in part, is TGTGCCAGCAGTCTGTATCAGATTTCCAACGAAAGATTATTT. Its protein product is CASSLYQISNERLF. The entire CDR3 reads CASSLYQISNERLFF. The chain has TRBV24 and TRBJ1-4, with D unresolved. The CDR3 end falls 1 residue outside the read, so it is completed with the germline J gene. Trimming left V 0 bases short and J 0 bases short, with 5 bases between. The CDR3 consists of 15 residues. Germline V gene data show CDR1 as KGHTA and CDR2 as FRNEEI.

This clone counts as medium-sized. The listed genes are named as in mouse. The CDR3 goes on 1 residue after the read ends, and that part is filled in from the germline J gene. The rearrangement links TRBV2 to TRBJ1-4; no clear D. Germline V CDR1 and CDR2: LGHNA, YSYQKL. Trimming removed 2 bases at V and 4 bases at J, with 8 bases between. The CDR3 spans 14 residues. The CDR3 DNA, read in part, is TGTGCCAGCAGCCAAAGCCCCTACAACGAAAGATTATTT. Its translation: CASSQSPYNERLF. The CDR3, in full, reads CASSQSPYNERLFF.

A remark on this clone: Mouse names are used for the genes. The sequenced CDR3 bases are TGTGCCTGGGGACTGGGGAGCTCCTATGAACAGTAC. This gives the protein CAWGLGSSYEQY. The full CDR3 reads CAWGLGSSYEQYF. This chain connects TRBV31 to TRBJ2-7; 9 bases map to TRBD2. Coverage ceases 1 residue before the CDR3 finishes, and the germline J gene fills in the end. This CDR3 is built from 13 residues. The V gene end was trimmed by 5 bases and the J gene end by 0 bases; junction bases not matched to a gene: 2. CDR1 and CDR2 from the germline V gene are GKSSPN and SITVG.

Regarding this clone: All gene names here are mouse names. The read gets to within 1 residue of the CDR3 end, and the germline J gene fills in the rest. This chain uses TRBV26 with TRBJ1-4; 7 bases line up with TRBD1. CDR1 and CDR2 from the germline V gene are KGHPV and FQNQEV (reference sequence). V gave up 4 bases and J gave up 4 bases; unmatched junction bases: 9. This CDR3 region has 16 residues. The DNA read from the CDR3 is TGTGCCAGCAGTCCCCGAGACAGGGCCCGCAACGAAAGATTATTT. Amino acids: CASSPRDRARNERLF. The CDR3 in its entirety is CASSPRDRARNERLFF.

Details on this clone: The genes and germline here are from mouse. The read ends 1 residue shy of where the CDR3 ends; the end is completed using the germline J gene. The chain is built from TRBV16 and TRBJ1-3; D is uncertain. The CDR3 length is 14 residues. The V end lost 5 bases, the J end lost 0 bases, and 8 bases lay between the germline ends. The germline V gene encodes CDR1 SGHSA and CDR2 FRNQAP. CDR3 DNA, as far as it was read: TGTGCAAGCAGCCTTTCAAATTCTGGAAATACGCTCTAT. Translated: CASSLSNSGNTLY. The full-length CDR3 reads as CASSLSNSGNTLYF.

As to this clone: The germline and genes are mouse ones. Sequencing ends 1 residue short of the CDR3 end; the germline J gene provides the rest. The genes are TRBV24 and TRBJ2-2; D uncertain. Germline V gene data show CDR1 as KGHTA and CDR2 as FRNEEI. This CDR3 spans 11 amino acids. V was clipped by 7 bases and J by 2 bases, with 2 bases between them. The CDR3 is CASTNTGQLYF. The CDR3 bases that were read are TGTGCCAGCACCAACACCGGGCAGCTCTAC.

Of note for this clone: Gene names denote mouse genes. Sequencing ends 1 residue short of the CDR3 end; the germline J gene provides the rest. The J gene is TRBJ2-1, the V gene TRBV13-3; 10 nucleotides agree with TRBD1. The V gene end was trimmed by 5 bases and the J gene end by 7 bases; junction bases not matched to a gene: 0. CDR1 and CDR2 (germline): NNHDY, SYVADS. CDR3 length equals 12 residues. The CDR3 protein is CASRTGGAEQFF. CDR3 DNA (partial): TGTGCCAGCAGGACAGGGGGCGCTGAGCAGTTC.

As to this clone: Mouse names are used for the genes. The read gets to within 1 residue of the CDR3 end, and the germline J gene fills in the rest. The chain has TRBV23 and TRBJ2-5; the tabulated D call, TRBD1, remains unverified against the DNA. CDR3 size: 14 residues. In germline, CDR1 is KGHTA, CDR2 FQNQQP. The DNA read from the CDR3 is TGCTCCAGCAGTCACAGGGTTAACCAAGACACCCAGTAC. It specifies CSSSHRVNQDTQY. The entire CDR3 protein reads CSSSHRVNQDTQYF.

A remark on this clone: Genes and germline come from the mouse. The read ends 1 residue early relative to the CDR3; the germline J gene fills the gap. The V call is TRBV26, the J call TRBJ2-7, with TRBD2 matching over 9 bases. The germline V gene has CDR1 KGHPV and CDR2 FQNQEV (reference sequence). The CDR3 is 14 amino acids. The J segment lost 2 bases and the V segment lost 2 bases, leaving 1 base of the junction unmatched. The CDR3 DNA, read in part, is TGTGCCAGCAGTCTGACTGGGGGGCCCTATGAACAGTAC. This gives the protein CASSLTGGPYEQY. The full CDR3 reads CASSLTGGPYEQYF.

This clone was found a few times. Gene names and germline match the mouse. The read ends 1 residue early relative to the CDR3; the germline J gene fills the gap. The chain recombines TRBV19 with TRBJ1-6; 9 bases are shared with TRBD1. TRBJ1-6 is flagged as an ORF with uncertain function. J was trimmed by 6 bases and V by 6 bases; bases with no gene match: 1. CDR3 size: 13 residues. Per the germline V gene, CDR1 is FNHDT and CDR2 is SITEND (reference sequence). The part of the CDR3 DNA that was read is TGTGCCAGCACGGGACAGGGTAATTCGCCCCTCTAC. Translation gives CASTGQGNSPLY. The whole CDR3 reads CASTGQGNSPLYF.

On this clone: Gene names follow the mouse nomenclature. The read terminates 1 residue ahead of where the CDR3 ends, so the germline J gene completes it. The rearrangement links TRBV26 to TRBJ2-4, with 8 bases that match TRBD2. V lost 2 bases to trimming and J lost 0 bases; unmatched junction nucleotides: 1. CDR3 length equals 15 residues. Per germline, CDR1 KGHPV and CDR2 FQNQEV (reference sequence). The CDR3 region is CASSLGGASQNTLYF. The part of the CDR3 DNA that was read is TGTGCCAGCAGTCTGGGGGGGGCAAGTCAAAACACCTTGTAC.

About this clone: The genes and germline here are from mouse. The CDR3 loop is CAWSQVNNQAPLF. Incomplete CDR3 DNA: TGTGCCTGGAGTCAAGTTAACAACCAGGCTCCGCTT. The chain recombines TRBV31 with TRBJ1-5; no firm D call. Read data end 1 residue before the CDR3 end; the end is taken from the germline J gene. This CDR3 contains 13 residues. V was pared by 1 base and J by 0 bases, with 4 bases between. Germline CDR1 is GKSSPN and CDR2 is SITVG.

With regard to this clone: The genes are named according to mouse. CDR3 amino acids: CASSLDGGRAETLYF. The CDR3 bases that were read are TGTGCCAGCTCTCTCGATGGGGGGCGCGCAGAAACGCTGTAT. V and J are TRBV12-1 and TRBJ2-3, with a tentative D call TRBD2 (7 bases). Read coverage stops 1 residue before the CDR3 terminus; the germline J gene supplies the remainder. This CDR3 is built from 15 residues. CDR1 and CDR2 from the germline V gene are SGHSN and HYEKVE. Trimming removed 0 bases from V and 3 bases from J, with 12 bases in between.

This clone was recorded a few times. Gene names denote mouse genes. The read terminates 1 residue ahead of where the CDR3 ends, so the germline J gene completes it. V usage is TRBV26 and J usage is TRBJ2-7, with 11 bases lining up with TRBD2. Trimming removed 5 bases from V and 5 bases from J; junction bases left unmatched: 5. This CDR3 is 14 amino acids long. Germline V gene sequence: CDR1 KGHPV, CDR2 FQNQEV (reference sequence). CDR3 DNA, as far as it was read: TGTGCCAGCAGTAAGGGACTGGGGGTGGATGAACAGTAC. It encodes CASSKGLGVDEQY. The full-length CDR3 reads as CASSKGLGVDEQYF.

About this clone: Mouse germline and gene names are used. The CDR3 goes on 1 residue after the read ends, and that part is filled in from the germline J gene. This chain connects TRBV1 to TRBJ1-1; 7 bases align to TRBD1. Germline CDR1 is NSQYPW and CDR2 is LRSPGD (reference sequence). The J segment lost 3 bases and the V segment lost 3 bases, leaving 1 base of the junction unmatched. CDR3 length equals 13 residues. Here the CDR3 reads CTCSAGTDTEVFF. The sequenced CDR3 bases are TGCACCTGCAGTGCCGGGACAGACACAGAAGTCTTC.